The 28 T cell receptor beta chains reported below all come from one sample, sequenced in a study of beta chain features in type 1 diabetes. Study results and caveats: Among all four CD4+ subsets, Type 1 diabetes patients had TCRB CDR3s that were moderately but significantly shorter.

As every portion of the isolated RNA was reverse transcribed, the sequencing read expressed TCRB transcripts. The method was immunoSEQ multiplex PCR; TCRdb's version includes in-frame clones alone and lacks a portion of them. The sample contains a few hundred thousand clones, approximately 20% of which appear only once. Antigen specificity for these receptors is unknown. Material for sequencing was naive CD4+ T cells from blood. Receptor source: a woman between 40 and 50 years old with type 1 diabetes.

This clone was observed a handful of times. This chain joins TRBV28 and TRBJ1-2, with a weak D call TRBD1 (5 bases). Trimming pared 9 bases from V and 5 bases from J, leaving 10 bases between. The CDR3 covers 11 residues. In germline, CDR1 is MDHEN, CDR2 SYDVKM. CDR3 sequence: CASQGSYGYTF. The CDR3 DNA sequence: TGTGCCAGTCAGGGATCGTATGGCTACACCTTC.

This clone was found a few times. This sequence joins TRBV4-1 and TRBJ1-1; D is unclear. Per the germline V gene, CDR1 is MGHRA and CDR2 is YSYEKL. The length of the CDR3 is 15 residues. V lost 3 bases to trimming and J lost 0 bases, with 11 bases between them. CDR3 amino acids: CASSHLQSLNTEAFF. The CDR3 nucleotides read TGCGCCAGCAGCCACCTACAGAGCCTGAACACTGAAGCTTTCTTT.

The genes are TRBV5-4 and TRBJ2-5; 7 bases fit TRBD2. V lost 7 bases to trimming and J lost 3 bases; unmatched junction nucleotides: 6. Germline V gene sequence: CDR1 SGHNT, CDR2 YYREEE (reference sequence). The CDR3 covers 13 residues. CDR3 DNA sequence: TGTGCCAGCTACCGGAGCGGGGAAGAGACCCAGTACTTC. It encodes CASYRSGEETQYF.

This rearrangement joins TRBV19 to TRBJ2-7; D unresolved. Germline CDR1 and CDR2: LNHDA and SQIVND (reference sequence). The CDR3 has 9 amino acids. Deletions cut 10 bases from V and 5 bases from J, with 6 bases between. The DNA of the CDR3 is TGTGCCACCCCGGACGAGCAGTACTTC. Protein sequence: CATPDEQYF.

The CDR3 sequence: CASSQGGAGELFF. Written as DNA, the CDR3 is TGTGCCAGCAGTCAGGGAGGGGCCGGGGAGCTGTTTTTT. V and J are TRBV6-6 and TRBJ2-2; TRBD2 aligns across 7 bases. The CDR3 loop spans 13 amino acids. V was pared by 5 bases and J by 6 bases, with 3 bases of the junction left unmatched. Per the germline V gene, CDR1 is MNHNY and CDR2 is SVGAGI (reference sequence).

The V call is TRBV10-3, the J call TRBJ2-2, with 12 nucleotides matching TRBD2. CDR3 length: 15 amino acids. CDR1 and CDR2 from the germline V gene are ENHRY and SYGVKD. The J segment lost 3 bases and the V segment lost 4 bases, leaving 0 bases of the junction unmatched. The CDR3 protein is CAISGLAGDTGELFF. The CDR3 nucleotides are TGTGCCATCAGTGGACTAGCGGGAGACACCGGGGAGCTGTTTTTT.

The sample holds a few counts of this clone. V and J are TRBV2 and TRBJ1-2; no clear D. CDR1 and CDR2 from the germline V gene are SNHLY and FYNNEI. Deletions cut 8 bases from V and 2 bases from J, with 9 bases between. The CDR3 has 12 residues. The CDR3 region is CASGQPNYGYTF. In nucleotides, the CDR3 is TGTGCCAGCGGGCAGCCAAACTATGGCTACACCTTC.

V and J are TRBV18 and TRBJ1-6, with D tentatively TRBD1 (6 bases). Germline V CDR1 and CDR2: KGHSH, LQKENI. The germline V and J ends were trimmed by 5 bases and 10 bases, with 12 bases remaining between them. The CDR3 totals 13 residues. The CDR3: CASSTGIGSPLHF. The DNA for the CDR3 is TGTGCCAGCTCAACAGGGATAGGGTCACCCCTCCACTTT.

This rearrangement joins TRBV14 to TRBJ2-5; D perhaps matches TRBD2 (6 bases). Germline V gene sequence: CDR1 SGHDN, CDR2 FVKESK. The CDR3 contains 15 residues. V lost 0 bases and J 2 bases, leaving 10 bases between the germline ends. DNA for the CDR3: TGTGCCAGCAGCCAAGAGGGACTGCCACAAGAGACCCAGTACTTC. Its protein is CASSQEGLPQETQYF.

The count of this clone is one. The chain combines TRBV6-5 with TRBJ2-4; 8 nucleotides align to TRBD2. Germline assignment: CDR1 MNHEY and CDR2 SVGAGI. The ends lost 6 bases at V and 7 bases at J; junction bases unmatched: 8. This CDR3 region has 14 residues. As DNA, the CDR3 is TGTGCCAGCAGCCCTACGACTAGCGTGAACATTCAGTACTTC. Translation gives CASSPTTSVNIQYF.

V and J are TRBV9 and TRBJ2-1; a weak D match, TRBD2 (5 bases). V was cut by 0 bases and J by 7 bases, with 11 bases left in between. The CDR3 covers 14 residues. Per the germline V gene, CDR1 is SGDLS and CDR2 is YYNGEE. The CDR3 DNA reads TGTGCCAGCAGCGTAGATGGTAGCGTGAATGAGCAGTTCTTC. It encodes CASSVDGSVNEQFF. The entire variable domain, with the rest obtained from reference TRBV9 and TRBJ2-1, is as follows: DSGVTQTPKHLITATGQRVTLRCSPRSGDLSVYWYQQSLDQGLQFLIQYYNGEERAKGNILERFSAQQFPDLHSELNLSSLELGDSALYFCASSVDGSVNEQFFGPGTRLTVL.

The chain joins TRBV9 to TRBJ2-3; D is unclear. V shed 3 bases and J shed 0 bases, with 8 bases lying between them. The CDR3 totals 14 residues. The germline V gene encodes CDR1 SGDLS and CDR2 YYNGEE. CDR3 bases: TGTGCCAGCAGCGAAACGACTAGCACAGATACGCAGTATTTT. As protein: CASSETTSTDTQYF.

This clone was found a few times. V usage is TRBV5-4 and J usage is TRBJ2-2; the D gene is possibly TRBD1 (6 bases). CDR3 length: 14 amino acids. V was trimmed by 6 bases and J by 2 bases, leaving 11 bases between them. CDR1 and CDR2 (germline): SGHNT, YYREEE (reference sequence). The DNA for the CDR3 is TGTGCCAGCAACCAACAGGGTAACACCGGGGAGCTGTTTTTT. Translation: CASNQQGNTGELFF.

In its sample, this clone was seen a few times. The rearrangement joins TRBV19 to TRBJ2-7; D perhaps matches TRBD1 (5 bases). This CDR3 comprises 14 residues. Deletions cut 5 bases from V and 6 bases from J, with 17 bases between. CDR1 LNHDA and CDR2 SQIVND come from the germline V gene (reference sequence). The CDR3 DNA sequence: TGTGCCAGTAGTTCTAACCAGGACATCAGCGAGCAGTACTTC. It yields the protein CASSSNQDISEQYF.

V is TRBV29-1 and J is TRBJ2-7, with 7 bases lining up with TRBD1. The CDR3 loop spans 12 amino acids. With 7 bases clipped from V and 2 bases from J, the junction kept 5 bases outside the gene matches. From germline, CDR1 is SQVTM and CDR2 ANQGSEA. CDR3 region: CSAAGQAYEQYF. Written as DNA, the CDR3 is TGCAGCGCGGCTGGACAGGCCTACGAGCAGTACTTC.

The chain links TRBV5-1 to TRBJ1-1; D is ambiguous. V was pared by 3 bases and J by 0 bases, with 9 bases between. The length of the CDR3 is 14 residues. The germline CDR1 and CDR2 sequences are SGHRS and YFSETQ. CDR3 in DNA: TGCGCCAGCAGCTCCCTTGCGATGAACACTGAAGCTTTCTTT. Its translation is CASSSLAMNTEAFF.

In this sample, this clone turned up a few times. V and J are TRBV5-1 and TRBJ2-3, with TRBD2 identical over 10 bases. Germline CDR1 reads SGHRS; CDR2 reads YFSETQ. With 2 bases clipped from V and 5 bases from J, the junction kept 8 bases outside the gene matches. This CDR3 is 16 amino acids long. This CDR3 is CASSFPSGSGIDTQYF. The CDR3 DNA sequence: TGCGCCAGCAGCTTCCCTAGCGGGAGTGGGATAGATACGCAGTATTTT.

The chain has TRBV30 and TRBJ2-3; 8 bases map to TRBD1. Germline V CDR1 and CDR2: GTSNPN, SVGIG (reference sequence). The CDR3 has 13 amino acids. The V segment lost 2 bases and the J segment 5 bases; nucleotides outside the gene matches: 3. This CDR3 reads CAWSPGGRDTQYF. DNA of the CDR3: TGTGCCTGGAGTCCAGGGGGCAGAGATACGCAGTATTTT.

This clone was seen a few times. The chain couples TRBV5-4 to TRBJ1-2, with 9 bases aligning to TRBD1. V gave up 1 base and J gave up 6 bases; unmatched junction bases: 1. The CDR3 is 13 amino acids. The germline gives CDR1 SGHNT, CDR2 YYREEE (reference sequence). CDR3 nucleotides: TGTGCCAGCAGCTTGACAGGGGGCGATGGCTACACCTTC. Its translation is CASSLTGGDGYTF.

This clone has only a few counts. The CDR3 here is CASSLGQGSNEQFF. In DNA form, the CDR3 reads TGCGCCAGCAGCTTGGGCCAGGGGAGCAATGAGCAGTTCTTC. The chain uses TRBV5-1 and TRBJ2-1; D possibly corresponds to TRBD1 (6 bases). The CDR3 length is 14 residues. V lost 0 bases, J lost 6 bases, and 10 bases lay in between. The germline V gene encodes CDR1 SGHRS and CDR2 YFSETQ.

V usage is TRBV18 and J usage is TRBJ2-2; 9 bases are shared with TRBD1. The J segment lost 2 bases and the V segment lost 4 bases, leaving 8 bases of the junction unmatched. Germline lookup yields CDR1 KGHSH and CDR2 LQKENI. The CDR3 totals 17 residues. CDR3 protein: CASSLIGTGKNTGELFF. CDR3 coding DNA: TGTGCCAGCTCACTCATCGGGACAGGGAAAAACACCGGGGAGCTGTTTTTT.

The chain uses TRBV28 and TRBJ2-2; D may be TRBD2 (5 bases). This CDR3 comprises 11 residues. Germline lookup yields CDR1 MDHEN and CDR2 SYDVKM. Trimming cost V 10 bases and J 7 bases, with 10 bases left between them. CDR3 DNA: TGTGCCACCGCCGGGGACGGGGAGCTGTTTTTT. Translation gives CATAGDGELFF.

The sample holds a few counts of this clone. CDR3 protein: CASSDRAIGELFF. The DNA for the CDR3 is TGTGCCAGCTCGGACAGGGCTATCGGGGAGCTGTTTTTT. The rearrangement links TRBV19 to TRBJ2-2; 8 bases line up with TRBD1. This CDR3 comprises 13 residues. Trimming at V came to 9 bases and at J to 7 bases, leaving 7 bases not matched to a gene. From germline, CDR1 is LNHDA and CDR2 SQIVND (reference sequence).

V usage is TRBV28 and J usage is TRBJ2-2; perhaps TRBD1 as D (5 bases). Trimming removed 6 bases at V and 4 bases at J, with 6 bases between. The CDR3 has 12 amino acids. The V gene's germline CDR1 is MDHEN and CDR2 SYDVKM. Here the CDR3 DNA reads TGTGCCAGCAGACAGGCCACCGGGGAGCTGTTTTTT. Protein: CASRQATGELFF.

The CDR3 DNA reads TGCGCCAGCAGCCAACATAGCGGGTCGGCGGTAAGCTCCTACAATGAGCAGTTCTTC. This sequence encodes CASSQHSGSAVSSYNEQFF. The chain is built from TRBV4-3 and TRBJ2-1; 7 bases match TRBD2. The CDR3 has 19 residues. The V gene's germline CDR1 is LGHNA and CDR2 YSLEER. V lost 2 bases and J lost 0; bases outside the gene matches: 13.

The chain joins TRBV28 to TRBJ2-7; perhaps TRBD1 as D (6 bases). This CDR3 spans 15 amino acids. The V and J ends lost 3 bases and 3 bases respectively, with 15 bases between them. Per the germline V gene, CDR1 is MDHEN and CDR2 is SYDVKM. DNA for the CDR3: TGTGCCAGCAGTTTGGACAGCAACCCAAGCTACGAGCAGTACTTC. Its protein product is CASSLDSNPSYEQYF. Variable domain in full (rest from reference TRBV28 and TRBJ2-7): DVKVTQSSRYLVKRTGEKVFLECVQDMDHENMFWYRQDPGLGLRLIYFSYDVKMKEKGDIPEGYSVSREKKERFSLILESASTNQTSMYLCASSLDSNPSYEQYFGPGTRLTVT.

This clone was counted between two and nine times. The gene calls are TRBV7-2 and TRBJ1-5; TRBD1 agrees at 10 bases. The CDR3 runs to 15 residues. Germline CDR1 reads SGHTA; CDR2 reads FQGNSA. V shed 6 bases, J shed 6 bases, and the junction held 8 bases outside the gene matches. The CDR3 region is CASRPDRGLGQPQHF. CDR3 DNA sequence: TGTGCCAGCAGACCCGACAGGGGGCTAGGTCAGCCCCAGCATTTT.

The chain couples TRBV7-9 to TRBJ1-5; 11 positions agree with TRBD1. Looked up from germline, CDR1 is SEHNR and CDR2 is FQNEAQ (reference sequence). This CDR3 spans 15 amino acids. Trimming cost V 5 bases and J 7 bases; bases outside gene matches: 7. CDR3 in DNA: TGTGCCAGCAGCGATGGACAGGGGGCAGGCCAGCCCCAGCATTTT. This codes for CASSDGQGAGQPQHF.